The next 31 T cell receptor beta chains were all read from a single sample in a study of shared T cell receptors in the human thymus. TCRdb's copy holds only in-frame clones and misses some; the assay was immunoSEQ multiplex PCR. The sample carries more than 300,000 clones, roughly 94% recorded once. Input material: thymocytes. The receptors originated from a human donor.

The chain employs TRBV5-6 and TRBJ2-3; the match to TRBD2 covers 16 bases. The CDR3 totals 18 residues. J lost 3 bases, V lost 4 bases, and 8 bases had no gene match. Per germline, CDR1 SGHDT and CDR2 YYEEEE. The DNA for the CDR3 is TGTGCCAGCAGCGGTCCGGGACTAGCGGGAGGGCGGACAGATACGCAGTATTTT. Residues: CASSGPGLAGGRTDTQYF.

The rearrangement uses TRBV25-1 and TRBJ1-5, with TRBD1 identical over 8 bases. CDR3 length: 16 amino acids. V trimming: 5 bases; J trimming: 3 bases; junction bases outside the gene matches: 9. Germline V gene data show CDR1 as MGHDK and CDR2 as SYGVNS. The CDR3 spells CASSSGTGTLNQPQHF. In DNA, the CDR3 is TGTGCCAGCAGTTCTGGGACAGGAACCCTCAATCAGCCCCAGCATTTT.

This chain links TRBV18 with TRBJ2-5; 8 bases fit TRBD2. Per the germline V gene, CDR1 is KGHSH and CDR2 is LQKENI. The ends lost 3 bases at V and 1 base at J; junction bases unmatched: 7. The CDR3 is made up of 16 amino acids. CDR3 DNA sequence: TGTGCCAGCTCACCCACGCACCTAGCGGGCCAAGAGACCCAGTACTTC. Translated: CASSPTHLAGQETQYF.

The chain has TRBV27 and TRBJ2-2; 8 bases align to TRBD1. This CDR3 contains 16 residues. Germline V gene sequence: CDR1 MNHEY, CDR2 SMNVEV (reference sequence). The junction had 4 bases not matched to a gene; V was cut back by 2 bases and J by 2 bases. The CDR3: CASSLNRGSNTGELFF. The CDR3 DNA is TGTGCCAGCAGTTTAAACAGGGGGTCCAACACCGGGGAGCTGTTTTTT.

The rearrangement uses TRBV4-1 and TRBJ1-2, with D possibly matching TRBD1 (6 bases). The V gene's germline CDR1 is MGHRA and CDR2 YSYEKL. The CDR3 is made up of 17 amino acids. Trimming took off 4 bases at V and 3 bases at J, with 21 bases between the two ends. This CDR3 is CASSPRWLSPGDYGYTF. The CDR3 DNA is TGCGCCAGCAGCCCGAGATGGCTTTCCCCAGGGGACTATGGCTACACCTTC.

The chain is built from TRBV4-3 and TRBJ2-5; TRBD2 matches 14 bases. The CDR3 contains 18 residues. Per the germline V gene, CDR1 is LGHNA and CDR2 is YSLEER. The V segment lost 3 bases and the J segment 3 bases; nucleotides outside the gene matches: 9. The CDR3 DNA sequence: TGCGCCAGCAGCCACCCTGGGACTAGCGGGAGCGGGGAAGAGACCCAGTACTTC. Its translation: CASSHPGTSGSGEETQYF.

The rearrangement joins TRBV2 to TRBJ2-3; 9 bases match TRBD2. After removal of 0 bases from V and 5 bases from J, the junction contained 3 bases not matched to a gene. The CDR3 length is 15 residues. Germline-derived CDR1 and CDR2 are SNHLY and FYNNEI. The chain's CDR3 is CASSEAGLAGDTQYF. The CDR3 nucleotides read TGTGCCAGCAGTGAAGCGGGACTAGCCGGAGATACGCAGTATTTT.

The J gene is TRBJ2-7, the V gene TRBV18; D uncertain. V lost 2 bases, J lost 7 bases, and 18 bases lay in between. Germline V gene sequence: CDR1 KGHSH, CDR2 LQKENI. The CDR3 sequence is 15 residues long. The CDR3 nucleotides are TGTGCCAGCTCACCAGGCGCATACGCCCGGTGGGAGCAGTACTTC. It codes for CASSPGAYARWEQYF. Full variable domain (remainder filled in from reference TRBV18 and TRBJ2-7): NAGVMQNPRHLVRRRGQEARLRCSPMKGHSHVYWYRQLPEEGLKFMVYLQKENIIDESGMPKERFSAEFPKEGPSILRIQQVVRGDSAAYFCASSPGAYARWEQYFGPGTRLTVT.

The CDR3 region is CASSLASGSYNEQFF. The CDR3, as DNA: TGTGCCAGCAGCTTAGCTAGCGGGAGCTACAATGAGCAGTTCTTC. The chain has TRBV11-3 and TRBJ2-1, with TRBD2 matching 10 bases. The CDR3 has 15 amino acids. The germline V gene has CDR1 SGHNT and CDR2 YENEEA. J was trimmed by 3 bases and V by 1 base; bases with no gene match: 0.

V and J are TRBV4-3 and TRBJ2-1, with 9 bases that match TRBD1. The CDR3 has 15 amino acids. CDR1 LGHNA and CDR2 YSLEER come from the germline V gene. V dropped 3 bases and J dropped 13; count of bases not matched to a gene: 13. CDR3 bases: TGCGCCAGCAGCCAGGCGACGACAGGGGGAAAGGTTCAGTTCTTC. Translated: CASSQATTGGKVQFF.

The chain recombines TRBV7-6 with TRBJ2-2; D gene ambiguous. The CDR3 is 15 amino acids. The V end was cut by 3 bases, the J end by 4 bases, with 12 bases between. In germline, CDR1 is SGHVS, CDR2 FNYEAQ. The CDR3 sequence is CASSFLVVGTGELFF. The CDR3 DNA is TGTGCCAGCAGCTTCCTGGTGGTGGGCACCGGGGAGCTGTTTTTT.

V and J are TRBV5-4 and TRBJ1-3, with D unclear. Germline V lookup: CDR1 SGHNT, CDR2 YYREEE (reference sequence). The V end was cut by 3 bases, the J end by 0 bases, with 13 bases between. The CDR3 loop spans 16 amino acids. The CDR3 region is CASSWGSGASGNTIYF. The CDR3 nucleotides are TGTGCCAGCAGCTGGGGTTCAGGTGCCTCTGGAAACACCATATATTTT.

This clone was found a few times. This sequence joins TRBV10-3 and TRBJ2-7, with TRBD2 matching 13 bases. CDR3 size: 16 residues. Per the germline V gene, CDR1 is ENHRY and CDR2 is SYGVKD. After removal of 10 bases from V and 3 bases from J, the junction contained 12 bases not matched to a gene. The CDR3, as DNA: TGTGCCACAGAGGGGACTAGCGGGAAAGTAGGCTACGAGCAGTACTTC. It specifies CATEGTSGKVGYEQYF.

The genes are TRBV5-1 and TRBJ2-1, with no clear D. Trimming stripped 2 bases from V and 2 bases from J, with 17 bases between. Germline CDR1 and CDR2: SGHRS and YFSETQ. CDR3 length: 17 amino acids. The chain's CDR3 is CASSLAPDLGTYNEQFF. CDR3 DNA: TGCGCCAGCAGCTTAGCCCCTGACCTAGGGACCTACAATGAGCAGTTCTTC.

J is TRBJ2-7 and V is TRBV27, with 12 bases matching TRBD1. This CDR3 has 15 amino acids. The germline gives CDR1 MNHEY, CDR2 SMNVEV (reference sequence). V trimming: 3 bases; J trimming: 7 bases; junction bases outside the gene matches: 7. The CDR3: CASSFFGTGGGEQYF. CDR3 sequence (DNA): TGTGCCAGCAGTTTCTTCGGGACAGGGGGCGGTGAGCAGTACTTC.

The chain has TRBV9 and TRBJ2-1, with unresolved D. Germline CDR1 reads SGDLS; CDR2 reads YYNGEE. V was clipped by 0 bases and J by 5 bases, with 9 bases between them. The CDR3 loop spans 14 amino acids. CDR3 region: CASSVGEDNNEQFF. In DNA, the CDR3 is TGTGCCAGCAGCGTAGGAGAGGATAACAATGAGCAGTTCTTC.

The rearrangement joins TRBV27 to TRBJ1-1, with no clear D. CDR3 length: 16 residues. Germline CDR1 is MNHEY and CDR2 is SMNVEV (reference sequence). Trimming left V 2 bases short and J 5 bases short, with 18 bases between. CDR3 nucleotide sequence: TGTGCCAGCAGTTTACTCCAGAAACACTCTGAGACTGAAGCTTTCTTT. This sequence encodes CASSLLQKHSETEAFF.

J is TRBJ2-1 and V is TRBV28, with TRBD2 identical over 10 bases. Trimming at V came to 3 bases and at J to 10 bases, leaving 18 bases not matched to a gene. The CDR3 runs 18 residues. Germline loops: CDR1 MDHEN, CDR2 SYDVKM. The CDR3 DNA sequence: TGTGCCAGCAGTTTCGTCCCCTTTCTAGCGGGAGTATCGAAAGAGCAGTTCTTC. It specifies CASSFVPFLAGVSKEQFF.

This clone was detected only a few times. J is TRBJ1-2 and V is TRBV27; the match to TRBD1 covers 8 bases. In germline, CDR1 is MNHEY, CDR2 SMNVEV (reference sequence). With 6 bases clipped from V and 5 bases from J, the junction kept 8 bases outside the gene matches. This CDR3 spans 14 amino acids. CDR3 bases: TGTGCCAGCAGCAGGACCCGGGACAGGTATGGCTACACCTTC. Translation: CASSRTRDRYGYTF.

The chain carries TRBV20-1 and TRBJ1-2; the D gene is possibly TRBD1 (6 bases). Germline V CDR1 and CDR2: DFQATT, SNEGSKA (reference sequence). The length of the CDR3 is 11 residues. The CDR3 sequence: CSGGREGDYTF. CDR3 nucleotide sequence: TGCAGCGGGGGCAGGGAAGGAGACTACACCTTC.

This clone has a single count. The rearrangement uses TRBV5-1 and TRBJ2-2; D ambiguous. CDR1 is SGHRS and CDR2 is YFSETQ in the germline V gene. V shed 4 bases and J shed 5 bases, with 9 bases lying between them. The CDR3 spans 13 residues. This chain's CDR3 is CASSPGVTGELFF. CDR3 in DNA: TGCGCCAGCAGCCCCGGAGTAACCGGGGAGCTGTTTTTT. The full variable domain, rest sourced from reference TRBV5-1 and TRBJ2-2, is KAGVTQTPRYLIKTRGQQVTLSCSPISGHRSVSWYQQTPGQGLQFLFEYFSETQRNKGNFPGRFSGRQFSNSRSEMNVSTLELGDSALYLCASSPGVTGELFFGEGSRLTVL.

The V gene is TRBV7-2, the J gene TRBJ1-4; a possible D gene is TRBD1 (6 bases). Germline CDR1 and CDR2: SGHTA and FQGNSA. Trimming left V 3 bases short and J 7 bases short, with 21 bases between. The CDR3 covers 17 residues. DNA for the CDR3: TGTGCCAGCAGCTTGAGACAGGAGACGATTTCAACTGAAAAACTGTTTTTT. Translated: CASSLRQETISTEKLFF.

This clone was counted a few times. The chain carries TRBV7-7 and TRBJ1-5; 7 bases match TRBD1. This CDR3 has 14 amino acids. In germline, CDR1 is SSHAT, CDR2 FNYEAQ (reference sequence). V lost 5 bases and J lost 1; bases outside the gene matches: 2. The CDR3 DNA follows: TGTGCCAGCAGCCGCAGGGGGAGCAATCAGCCCCAGCATTTT. This sequence encodes CASSRRGSNQPQHF.

This clone was seen once. The chain has TRBV6-5 and TRBJ2-7; 8 bases match TRBD1. The J segment lost 0 bases and the V segment lost 6 bases, leaving 7 bases of the junction unmatched. The germline gives CDR1 MNHEY, CDR2 SVGAGI. This CDR3 has 15 amino acids. This chain's CDR3 is CASSSGQGSSYEQYF. CDR3 DNA: TGTGCCAGCAGCTCAGGACAGGGAAGCTCCTACGAGCAGTACTTC.

This clone was seen a single time. The chain joins TRBV28 to TRBJ2-1; D is undetermined. CDR3 length equals 16 residues. The V and J ends lost 5 bases and 2 bases respectively, with 16 bases between them. CDR1 and CDR2 (germline): MDHEN, SYDVKM. CDR3 bases: TGTGCCAGCAGTCCAGATCACCAGGTGACCTACAATGAGCAGTTCTTC. This encodes CASSPDHQVTYNEQFF.

The chain links TRBV4-1 to TRBJ2-7; 9 positions agree with TRBD2. From germline, CDR1 is MGHRA and CDR2 YSYEKL. CDR3 length: 16 amino acids. The V segment lost 4 bases and the J segment 5 bases; nucleotides outside the gene matches: 12. The CDR3: CASSRSWGAGGDEQYF. CDR3 coding DNA: TGCGCCAGCAGCCGGTCCTGGGGGGCGGGAGGGGACGAGCAGTACTTC.

The chain couples TRBV5-4 to TRBJ2-1; TRBD1 matches 8 bases. The CDR3 contains 14 residues. In germline, CDR1 is SGHNT, CDR2 YYREEE (reference sequence). The trim removed 0 bases at V and 6 bases at J, leaving 2 bases unmatched. The CDR3 protein is CASSLEGQGNEQFF. The CDR3, as DNA: TGTGCCAGCAGCTTGGAAGGACAGGGCAATGAGCAGTTCTTC.

The chain carries TRBV7-3 and TRBJ1-1; possibly TRBD1 for D (5 bases). Between the trimmed V and J ends, which lost 2 bases and 0 bases, there was a span of 10 bases. There are 15 residues in the CDR3. From germline, CDR1 is SGHTA and CDR2 FQGTGA. In DNA, the CDR3 is TGTGCCAGCAGCTTAGCGGGGGTCATGAACACTGAAGCTTTCTTT. This sequence encodes CASSLAGVMNTEAFF.

V is TRBV11-3 and J is TRBJ2-1; TRBD2 is a possible D gene (5 bases). The CDR3 covers 14 residues. Germline values: CDR1 SGHNT, CDR2 YENEEA. V was trimmed by 1 base and J by 6 bases, leaving 10 bases between them. CDR3 amino acids: CASSLGPSFNEQFF. In DNA form, the CDR3 reads TGTGCCAGCAGCTTAGGTCCTAGCTTCAATGAGCAGTTCTTC.

The chain recombines TRBV10-2 with TRBJ2-7; D tentatively fits TRBD1 or TRBD2 (5 bases each). Per germline, CDR1 WSHSY and CDR2 SAAADI. The CDR3 consists of 11 residues. The V and J ends lost 7 bases and 6 bases respectively, with 10 bases between them. CDR3 coding DNA: TGCGCCAGCAAGGGGAGATCCGAGCAGTACTTC. Translation gives CASKGRSEQYF.

V and J are TRBV7-4 and TRBJ1-1; D gene unclear. This CDR3 is built from 14 residues. Looked up from germline, CDR1 is SGHVT and CDR2 is SQSDAQ. Trimming stripped 6 bases from V and 0 bases from J, with 11 bases between. The CDR3 DNA reads TGTGCCAGCAGACTCAGGCAGATGAACACTGAAGCTTTCTTT. Protein product: CASRLRQMNTEAFF.